Given below is one T cell receptor (beta chain) in context. What it binds is not known. These data come from a study of graft-versus-host responses after intestinal transplantation. Study context: Recipients had multivisceral, liver-intestinal, or isolated intestinal transplants. All recipients got anti-thymocyte globulin induction, then tacrolimus and steroids for approximately 3 years.

This CDR3 spans 16 amino acids. Per germline, CDR1 MGHDK and CDR2 SYGVNS. Deletions cut 4 bases from V and 4 bases from J, with 17 bases between. Overall study results and limits: The authors found GvH clones in recipient marrow, some appearing first in ileum or blood. Circulating GvH clones peaking coincided with falling HvG clones soon after transplant.

Data came from immunoSEQ multiplex PCR; TCRdb stores just in-frame clones and leaves some out. The sample contains 40,000 or so clones, roughly 89% of which appear only once. The rearrangement links TRBV25-1 to TRBJ2-1; weak D call: TRBD2 (6 bases). This clonotype was sampled from a human patient who received an intestinal transplant, so some T cells may come from the graft donor. The sample here was PBMCs, taken about nine months after transplant. DNA of the CDR3: TGTGCCAGCAGTGGAGGAGGGCTGCCCGCTTACAATGAGCAGTTCTTC. It encodes CASSGGGLPAYNEQFF.